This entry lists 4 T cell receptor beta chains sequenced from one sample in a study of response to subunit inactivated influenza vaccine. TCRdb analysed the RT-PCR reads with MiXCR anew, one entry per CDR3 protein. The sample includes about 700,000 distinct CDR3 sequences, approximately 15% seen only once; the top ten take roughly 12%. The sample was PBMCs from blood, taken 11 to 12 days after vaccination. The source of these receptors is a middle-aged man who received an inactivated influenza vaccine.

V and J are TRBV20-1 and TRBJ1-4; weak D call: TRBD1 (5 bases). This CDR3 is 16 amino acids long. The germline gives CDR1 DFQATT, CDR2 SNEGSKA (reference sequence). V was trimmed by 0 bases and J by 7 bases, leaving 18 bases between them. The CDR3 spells CSARDSVGQGVEKLFF. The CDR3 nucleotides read TGCAGTGCTAGAGATTCGGTGGGGCAGGGAGTTGAAAAACTGTTTTTT.

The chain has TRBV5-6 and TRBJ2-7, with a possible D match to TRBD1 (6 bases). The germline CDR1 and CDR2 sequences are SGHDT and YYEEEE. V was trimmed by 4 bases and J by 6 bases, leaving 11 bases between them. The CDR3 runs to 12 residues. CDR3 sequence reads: CASSQWDTEQYF. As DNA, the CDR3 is TGTGCCAGCAGCCAATGGGACACCGAGCAGTACTTC.

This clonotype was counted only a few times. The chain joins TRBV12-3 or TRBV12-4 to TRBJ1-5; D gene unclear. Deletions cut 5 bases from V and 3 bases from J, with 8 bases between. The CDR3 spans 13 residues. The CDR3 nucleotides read TGTGCCAGCAGTATGTCGCACAATCAGCCCCAGCATTTT. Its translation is CASSMSHNQPQHF.

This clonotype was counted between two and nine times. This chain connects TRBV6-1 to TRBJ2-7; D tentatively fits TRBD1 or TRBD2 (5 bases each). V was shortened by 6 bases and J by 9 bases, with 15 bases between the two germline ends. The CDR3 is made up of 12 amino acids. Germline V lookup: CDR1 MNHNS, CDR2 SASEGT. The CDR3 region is CASSGDRSRQYF. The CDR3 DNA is TGTGCCAGCAGCGGGGACCGCTCGAGGCAGTACTTC.